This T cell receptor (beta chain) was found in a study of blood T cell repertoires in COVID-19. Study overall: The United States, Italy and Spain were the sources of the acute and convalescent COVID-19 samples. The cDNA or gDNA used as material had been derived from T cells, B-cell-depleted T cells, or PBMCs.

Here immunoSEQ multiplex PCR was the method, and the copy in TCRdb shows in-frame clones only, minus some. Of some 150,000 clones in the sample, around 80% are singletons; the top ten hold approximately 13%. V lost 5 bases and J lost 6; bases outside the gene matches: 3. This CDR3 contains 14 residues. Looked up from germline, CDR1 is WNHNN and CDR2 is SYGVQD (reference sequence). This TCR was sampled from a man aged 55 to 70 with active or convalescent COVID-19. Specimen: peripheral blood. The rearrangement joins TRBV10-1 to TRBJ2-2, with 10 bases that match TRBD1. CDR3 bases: TGCGCCAGCAGTTGGGACAGGGGTTCCGGGGAGCTGTTTTTT. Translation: CASSWDRGSGELFF.